This T cell receptor beta chain was found in a study of blood T cell repertoires in COVID-19. This clone is a singleton in its sample. Method: immunoSEQ multiplex PCR; TCRdb's copy keeps in-frame clones and lacks some. This repertoire shows about 99,000 clones, approximately 80% found once; its top ten account for about 5%. Germline assignment: CDR1 LGHDT and CDR2 YNNKEL (reference sequence). V lost 2 bases, J lost 1 base, and 2 bases stayed unmatched. The CDR3 spans 16 residues. The chain combines TRBV3-1 (or the pseudogene TRBV3-2) with TRBJ2-3; 11 bases fit TRBD2. The sequencing input was peripheral blood. The sequence was collected from a man between 60 and 75 years old with acute or convalescent COVID-19. Here the CDR3 reads CASSQQGLAGTDTQYF. CDR3 DNA: TGTGCCAGCAGCCAACAGGGACTAGCGGGCACAGATACGCAGTATTTT.